What follows are 2 T cell receptor beta chains derived from one specimen sequenced in a study of PD-1 blockade in classical Hodgkin lymphoma (dated by TCRdb to the early 2020s). Explained via the paper, the time point label denotes: cycle 1 day 1 (C1D1), immediately before nivolumab initiation. All trial patients had relapsed after autologous stem cell transplantation, with cohorts A, B and C differing in prior brentuximab vedotin exposure. Preparation of the library involved the immunoSEQ multiplex PCR assay. TCRdb mirrors the immuneACCESS table, restricted to in-frame sequences. Some clones are absent from its copies; in checked studies, under half trace to an unresolved V gene, and the reason for the others is unknown. This sample holds nearly 25,000 clones; roughly three quarters were observed only once. Of the sample, about 7% falls within the top ten clones. Source: peripheral blood mononuclear cells (PBMCs), taken at baseline. Every receptor here comes from a human donor with classical Hodgkin lymphoma.

As DNA, the CDR3 is TGTGCCAGCAGCCAAGGAGGACAGGGAAACACCATATATTTT. Residues: CASSQGGQGNTIYF. The chain couples TRBV4-2 to TRBJ1-3; tentatively, D is TRBD1 (6 bases). This CDR3 has 14 amino acids. Trimming cost V 1 base and J 4 bases, with 8 bases left between them. Germline V lookup: CDR1 LGHNA, CDR2 YNFKEQ.

This clone was counted a few times. The J gene is TRBJ2-7, the V gene TRBV2; 9 nucleotides match TRBD1. The CDR3 extends over 14 amino acids. CDR1 and CDR2 from the germline V gene are SNHLY and FYNNEI. V lost 4 bases and J lost 3; bases outside the gene matches: 4. CDR3 nucleotides: TGTGCCAGCAGTGGGGGACAGGGAATCTACGAGCAGTACTTC. This sequence encodes CASSGGQGIYEQYF.